This T cell receptor beta chain comes out of a study of blood T cell repertoires in COVID-19. Whole-study context: The study drew acute and convalescent COVID-19 samples from the United States, Italy and Spain.

The J segment lost 0 bases and the V segment lost 1 base, leaving 7 bases of the junction unmatched. Germline V gives CDR1 MGHRA, CDR2 YSYEKL. The CDR3 has 18 residues. TCRdb keeps only in-frame clones here, not all; method: immunoSEQ multiplex PCR. The sample carries over 600,000 clones, about 87% recorded once. What was sequenced was peripheral blood. This TCR was sampled from a woman younger than 35 with acute or convalescent COVID-19. The chain links TRBV4-1 to TRBJ2-3, with 10 positions matching TRBD1. The CDR3 DNA follows: TGCGCCAGCAGCCAAGTAGGGACAGGGGTAACTAGCACAGATACGCAGTATTTT. Translation: CASSQVGTGVTSTDTQYF.